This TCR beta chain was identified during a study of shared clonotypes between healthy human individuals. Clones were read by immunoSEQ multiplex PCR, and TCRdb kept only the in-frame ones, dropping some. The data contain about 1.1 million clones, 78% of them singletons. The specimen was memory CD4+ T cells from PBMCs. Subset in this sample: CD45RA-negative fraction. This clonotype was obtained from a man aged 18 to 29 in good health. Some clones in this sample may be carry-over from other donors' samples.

The CDR3 nucleotides are TGTGCCAGCAATTTGGTAAGCAATCAGCCCCAGCATTTT. It translates to CASNLVSNQPQHF. This chain links TRBV28 with TRBJ1-5; no reliable D call. CDR1 and CDR2 from the germline V gene are MDHEN and SYDVKM. CDR3 length equals 13 residues. V was clipped by 7 bases and J by 1 base, with 8 bases between them. The whole variable domain, filled in from reference TRBV28 and TRBJ1-5, reads DVKVTQSSRYLVKRTGEKVFLECVQDMDHENMFWYRQDPGLGLRLIYFSYDVKMKEKGDIPEGYSVSREKKERFSLILESASTNQTSMYLCASNLVSNQPQHFGDGTRLSIL.